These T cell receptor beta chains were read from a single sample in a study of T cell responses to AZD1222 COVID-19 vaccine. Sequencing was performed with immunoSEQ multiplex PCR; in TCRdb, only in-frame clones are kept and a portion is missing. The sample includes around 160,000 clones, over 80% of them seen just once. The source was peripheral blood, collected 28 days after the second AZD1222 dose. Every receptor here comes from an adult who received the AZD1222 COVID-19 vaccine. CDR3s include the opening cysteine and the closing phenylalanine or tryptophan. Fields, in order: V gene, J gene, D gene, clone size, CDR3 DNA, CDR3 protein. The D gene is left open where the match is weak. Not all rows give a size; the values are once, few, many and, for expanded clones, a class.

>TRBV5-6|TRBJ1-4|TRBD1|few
TGTGCCAGCAGCCGGGGACAGGGCTATGAAAAACTGTTTTTT
CASSRGQGYEKLFF
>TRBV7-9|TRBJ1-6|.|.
TGTGCCAGCGCCCTCACGGGCTATAATTCACCCCTCCACTTT
CASALTGYNSPLHF
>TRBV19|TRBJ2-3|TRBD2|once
TGTGCCAGTAGTCGAGGACTAGATGGCACAGATACGCAGTATTTT
CASSRGLDGTDTQYF
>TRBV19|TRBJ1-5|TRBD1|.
TGTGCCAGTAGTACCACGGGACAGACCATCAGCCCCCAGCATTTT
CASSTTGQTISPQHF
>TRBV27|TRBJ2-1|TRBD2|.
TGTGCCAGCAGTTCCCGGACTAGCGGGAGTCCTGAGCAGTTCTTC
CASSSRTSGSPEQFF
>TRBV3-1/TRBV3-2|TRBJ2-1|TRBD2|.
TGTGCCAGCAGCCAAGCCGGGACTAGCGGGAGTCATGAGCAGTTCTTC
CASSQAGTSGSHEQFF
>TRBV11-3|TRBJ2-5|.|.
TGTGCCAGCATTGGCAGGGAAGAGACCCAGTACTTC
CASIGREETQYF
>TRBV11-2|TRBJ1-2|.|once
TGTGCCAGCAGCTTAGATAGGGCAAGCCGACCATCCTATGGCTACACCTTC
CASSLDRASRPSYGYTF
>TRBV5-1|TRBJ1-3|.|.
TGCGCCAGCAGCTTGGGTTGGTCCCGCCACTCTGGAAACACCATATATTTT
CASSLGWSRHSGNTIYF
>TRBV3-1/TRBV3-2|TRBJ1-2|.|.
TGTGCCAGCAGCCAGACATGGGAGGGGAATTTTGGCTACACCTTC
CASSQTWEGNFGYTF
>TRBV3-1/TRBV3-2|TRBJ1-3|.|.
TGTGCCAGCAGCTTCTATGATGCGGGTTCCTCTGGAAACACCATATATTTT
CASSFYDAGSSGNTIYF
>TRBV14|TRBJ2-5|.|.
TGTGCCAGCAGCCGACACCCTCGTCTCGCCCAAGAGACCCAGTACTTC
CASSRHPRLAQETQYF
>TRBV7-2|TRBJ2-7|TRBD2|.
TGTGCCAGCAGCTTTGGGGGGGATCTTAACGAGCAGTACTTC
CASSFGGDLNEQYF
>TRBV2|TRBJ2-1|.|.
TGTGCCAGTACCTGGGTCGTTGAGCAGTTCTTC
CASTWVVEQFF
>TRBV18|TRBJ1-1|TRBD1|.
TGTGCCAGCTCACCAGGTTCGAGGGGGCGATTCTTGAACACTGAAGCTTTCTTT
CASSPGSRGRFLNTEAFF
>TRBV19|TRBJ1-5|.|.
TGTGCCAGTAGTAAGTGGGGTGGTGGGGTCAATCAGCCCCAGCATTTT
CASSKWGGGVNQPQHF
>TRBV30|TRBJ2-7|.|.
TGTGCCGGCGGGATTGGGGGCGAGCAGTACTTC
CAGGIGGEQYF
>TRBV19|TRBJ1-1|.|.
TGTGCCAGTAGTATAGTTGGCCCAACTGAGGCGGAAGCTTTCTTT
CASSIVGPTEAEAFF
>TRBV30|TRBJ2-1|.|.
TGTGCCTGGAGTGTTCCCCAGCTATACAATGAGCAGTTCTTC
CAWSVPQLYNEQFF
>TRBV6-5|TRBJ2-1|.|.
TGTGCCAGCAGTTCCGGAAGGAGCGATGAGCAGTTCTTC
CASSSGRSDEQFF
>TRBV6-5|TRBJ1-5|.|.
TGTGCCAGCAACATAGGGACGGCCGATCAGCCCCAGCATTTT
CASNIGTADQPQHF
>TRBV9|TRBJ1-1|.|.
TGTGCCAGCAGCGTAGTGGCCGGGAACACTGAAGCTTTCTTT
CASSVVAGNTEAFF
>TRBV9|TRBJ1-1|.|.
TGTGCCAGCAGCGCCCTTGCTGTAAACCCTTTCTTT
CASSALAVNPFF
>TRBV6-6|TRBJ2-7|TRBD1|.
TGTGCCAGTGACGACAGGGAGAATCCCTACGAGCAGTACTTC
CASDDRENPYEQYF
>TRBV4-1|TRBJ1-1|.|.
TGCGCCAGCAGCCAAGGCCGAGGGACTGAAGCTTTCTTT
CASSQGRGTEAFF
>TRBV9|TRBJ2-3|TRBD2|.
TGTGCCAGCAGCGTAGAGATAGCGGGCTTAAAAGATACGCAGTATTTT
CASSVEIAGLKDTQYF
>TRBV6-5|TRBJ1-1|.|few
TGTGCCAGCAGTTACTCTTCCGGGACGGTGAACACTGAAGCTTTCTTT
CASSYSSGTVNTEAFF
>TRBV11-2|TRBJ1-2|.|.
TGTGCCAGCAGCCTAGCAACCCGGGGGCAGGGAAACTATGGCTACACCTTC
CASSLATRGQGNYGYTF
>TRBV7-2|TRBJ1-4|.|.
TGTGCCAGCAGCCCCGGGGGGTGGGCAACTAATGAAAAACTGTTTTTT
CASSPGGWATNEKLFF